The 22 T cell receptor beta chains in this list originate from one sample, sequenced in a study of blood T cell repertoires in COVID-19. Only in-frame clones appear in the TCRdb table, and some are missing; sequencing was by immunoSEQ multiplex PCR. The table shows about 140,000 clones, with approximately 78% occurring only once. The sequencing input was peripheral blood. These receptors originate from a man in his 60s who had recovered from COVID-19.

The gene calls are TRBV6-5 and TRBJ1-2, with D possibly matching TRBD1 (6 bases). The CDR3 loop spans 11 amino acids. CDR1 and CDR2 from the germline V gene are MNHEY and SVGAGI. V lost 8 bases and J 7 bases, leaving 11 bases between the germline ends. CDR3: CASLGGAGYTF. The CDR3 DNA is TGTGCCAGCCTCGGGGGGGCTGGCTACACCTTC.

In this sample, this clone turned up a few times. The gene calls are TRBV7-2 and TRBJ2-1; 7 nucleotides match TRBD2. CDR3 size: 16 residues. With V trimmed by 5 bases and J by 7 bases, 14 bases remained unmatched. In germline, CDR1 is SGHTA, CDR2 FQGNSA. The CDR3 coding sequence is TGTGCCAGCAGCGCAACGGGCGGGAGTATAGGGAATGAGCAGTTCTTC. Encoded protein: CASSATGGSIGNEQFF.

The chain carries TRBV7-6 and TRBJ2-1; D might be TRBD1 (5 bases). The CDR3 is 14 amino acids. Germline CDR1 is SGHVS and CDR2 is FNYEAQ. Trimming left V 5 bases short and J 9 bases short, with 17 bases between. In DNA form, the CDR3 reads TGTGCCAGCAGCCCCAGGGCGGAAGGCGGTGAGCAGTTCTTC. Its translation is CASSPRAEGGEQFF.

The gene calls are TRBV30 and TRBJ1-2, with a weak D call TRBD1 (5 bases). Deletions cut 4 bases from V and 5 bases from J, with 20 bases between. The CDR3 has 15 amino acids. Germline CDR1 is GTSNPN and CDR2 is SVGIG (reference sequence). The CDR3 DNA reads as TGTGCCTGGACGACCCTAGACAGTGGGTATTATGGCTACACCTTC. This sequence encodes CAWTTLDSGYYGYTF. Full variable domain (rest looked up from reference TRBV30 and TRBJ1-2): SQTIHQWPATLVQPVGSPLSLECTVEGTSNPNLYWYRQAAGRGLQLLFYSVGIGQISSEVPQNLSASRPQDRQFILSSKKLLLSDSGFYLCAWTTLDSGYYGYTFGSGTRLTVV.

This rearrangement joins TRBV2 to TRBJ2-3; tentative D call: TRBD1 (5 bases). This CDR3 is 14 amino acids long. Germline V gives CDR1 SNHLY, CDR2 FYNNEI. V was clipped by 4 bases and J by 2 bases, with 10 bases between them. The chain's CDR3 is CASSVGAITDTQYF. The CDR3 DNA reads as TGTGCCAGCAGTGTAGGGGCCATCACAGATACGCAGTATTTT.

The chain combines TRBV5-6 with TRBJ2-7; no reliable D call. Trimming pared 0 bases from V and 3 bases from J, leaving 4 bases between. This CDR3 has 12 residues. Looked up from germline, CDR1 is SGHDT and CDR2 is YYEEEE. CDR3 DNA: TGTGCCAGCAGCTTGGACGGCTACGAGCAGTACTTC. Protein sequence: CASSLDGYEQYF. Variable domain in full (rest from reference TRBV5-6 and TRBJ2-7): DAGVTQSPTHLIKTRGQQVTLRCSPKSGHDTVSWYQQALGQGPQFIFQYYEEEERQRGNFPDRFSGHQFPNYSSELNVNALLLGDSALYLCASSLDGYEQYFGPGTRLTVT.

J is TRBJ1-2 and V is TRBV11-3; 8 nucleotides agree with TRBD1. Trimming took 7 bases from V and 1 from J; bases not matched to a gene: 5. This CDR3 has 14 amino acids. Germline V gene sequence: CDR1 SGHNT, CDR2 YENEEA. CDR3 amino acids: CASTSGGDNYGYTF. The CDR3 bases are TGTGCCAGCACCTCAGGGGGCGATAACTATGGCTACACCTTC.

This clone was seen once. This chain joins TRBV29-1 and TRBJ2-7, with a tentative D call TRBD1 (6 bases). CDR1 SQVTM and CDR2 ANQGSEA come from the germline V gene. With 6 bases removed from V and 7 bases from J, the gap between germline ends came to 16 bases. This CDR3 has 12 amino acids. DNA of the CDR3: TGCAGCGTCACCGGGACAACCGAAGAGCAGTACTTC. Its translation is CSVTGTTEEQYF.

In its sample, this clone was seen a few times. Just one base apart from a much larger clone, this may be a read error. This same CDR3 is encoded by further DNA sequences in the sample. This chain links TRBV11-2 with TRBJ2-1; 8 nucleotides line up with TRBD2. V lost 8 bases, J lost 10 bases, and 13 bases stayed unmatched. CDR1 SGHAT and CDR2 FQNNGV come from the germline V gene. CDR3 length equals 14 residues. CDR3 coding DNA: TGTGCCAGCCGCTGGCGGGGGGCGGGGGGCGAGCAGTTCTTC. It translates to CASRWRGAGGEQFF.

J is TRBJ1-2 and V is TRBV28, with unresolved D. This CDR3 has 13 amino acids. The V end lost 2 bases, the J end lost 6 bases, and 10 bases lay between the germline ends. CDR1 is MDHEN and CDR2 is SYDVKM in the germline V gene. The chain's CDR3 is CASSLEAYHGYTF. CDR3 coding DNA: TGTGCCAGCAGTTTAGAAGCTTACCATGGCTACACCTTC.

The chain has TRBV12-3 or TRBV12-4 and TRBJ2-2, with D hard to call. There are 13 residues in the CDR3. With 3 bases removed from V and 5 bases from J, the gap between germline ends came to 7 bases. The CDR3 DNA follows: TGTGCCAGCAGTTTTCACCTAACCGGGGAGCTGTTTTTT. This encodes CASSFHLTGELFF.

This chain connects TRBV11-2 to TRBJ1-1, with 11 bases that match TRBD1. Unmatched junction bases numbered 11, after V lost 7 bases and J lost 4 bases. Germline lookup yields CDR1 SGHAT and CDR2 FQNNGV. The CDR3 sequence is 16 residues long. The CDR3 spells CASTSGTGGRGTEAFF. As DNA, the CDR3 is TGTGCCAGCACCTCCGGGACAGGGGGTAGAGGCACTGAAGCTTTCTTT.

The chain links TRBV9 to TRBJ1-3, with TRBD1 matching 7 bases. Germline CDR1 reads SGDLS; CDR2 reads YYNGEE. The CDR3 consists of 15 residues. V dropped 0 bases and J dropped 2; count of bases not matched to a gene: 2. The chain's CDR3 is CASSVEGAPGNTIYF. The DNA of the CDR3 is TGTGCCAGCAGCGTAGAGGGGGCGCCTGGAAACACCATATATTTT. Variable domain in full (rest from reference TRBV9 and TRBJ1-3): DSGVTQTPKHLITATGQRVTLRCSPRSGDLSVYWYQQSLDQGLQFLIQYYNGEERAKGNILERFSAQQFPDLHSELNLSSLELGDSALYFCASSVEGAPGNTIYFGEGSWLTVV.

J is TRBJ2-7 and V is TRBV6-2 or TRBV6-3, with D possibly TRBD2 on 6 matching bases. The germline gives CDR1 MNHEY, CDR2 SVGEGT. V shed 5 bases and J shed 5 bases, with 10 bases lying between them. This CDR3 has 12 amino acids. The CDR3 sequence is CASSGGVHEQYF. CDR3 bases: TGTGCCAGCAGTGGAGGGGTCCACGAGCAGTACTTC.

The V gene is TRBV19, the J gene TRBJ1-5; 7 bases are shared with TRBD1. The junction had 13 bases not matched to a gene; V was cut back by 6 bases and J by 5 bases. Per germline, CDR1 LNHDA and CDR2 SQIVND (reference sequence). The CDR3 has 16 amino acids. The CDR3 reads CASRTGTVAVYQPQHF. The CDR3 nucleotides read TGTGCCAGTAGGACCGGGACAGTAGCGGTATATCAGCCCCAGCATTTT.

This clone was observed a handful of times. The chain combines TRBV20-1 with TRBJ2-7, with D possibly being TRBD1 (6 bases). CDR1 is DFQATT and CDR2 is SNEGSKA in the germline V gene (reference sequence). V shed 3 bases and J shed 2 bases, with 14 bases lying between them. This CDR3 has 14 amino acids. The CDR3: CSASGFGTPYEQYF. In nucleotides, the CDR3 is TGCAGTGCTAGTGGGTTTGGGACACCCTACGAGCAGTACTTC.

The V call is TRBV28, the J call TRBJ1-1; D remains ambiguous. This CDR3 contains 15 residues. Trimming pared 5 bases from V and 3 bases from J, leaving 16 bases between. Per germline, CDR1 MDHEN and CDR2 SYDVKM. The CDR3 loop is CASSESVLLDTEAFF. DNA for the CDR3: TGTGCCAGCAGTGAGTCTGTGCTCCTAGACACTGAAGCTTTCTTT.

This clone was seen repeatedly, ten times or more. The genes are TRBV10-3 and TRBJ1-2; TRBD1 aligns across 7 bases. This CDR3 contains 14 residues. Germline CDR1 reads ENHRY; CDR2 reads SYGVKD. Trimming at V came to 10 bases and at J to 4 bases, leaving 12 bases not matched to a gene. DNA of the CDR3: TGTGCCAACCGTGCAGGGGGAGAAACCTATGGCTACACCTTC. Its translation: CANRAGGETYGYTF.

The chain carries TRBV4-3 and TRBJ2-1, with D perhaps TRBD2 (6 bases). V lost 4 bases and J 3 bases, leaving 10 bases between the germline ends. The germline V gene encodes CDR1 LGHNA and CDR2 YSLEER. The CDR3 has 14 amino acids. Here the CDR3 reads CASSPGLNYNEQFF. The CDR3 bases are TGCGCCAGCAGCCCCGGACTAAACTACAATGAGCAGTTCTTC.

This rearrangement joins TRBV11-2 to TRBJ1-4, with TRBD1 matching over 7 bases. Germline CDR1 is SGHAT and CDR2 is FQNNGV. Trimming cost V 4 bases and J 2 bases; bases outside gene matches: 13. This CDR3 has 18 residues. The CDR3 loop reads CASSSGGQGVRTNEKLFF. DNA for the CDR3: TGTGCCAGCAGCTCAGGGGGGCAGGGAGTTAGGACTAATGAAAAACTGTTTTTT.

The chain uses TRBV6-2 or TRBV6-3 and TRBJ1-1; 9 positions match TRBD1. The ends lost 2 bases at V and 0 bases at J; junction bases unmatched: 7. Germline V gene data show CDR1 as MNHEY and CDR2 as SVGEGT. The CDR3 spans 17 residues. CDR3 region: CASSYHQGTGLNTEAFF. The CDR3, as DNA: TGTGCCAGCAGTTACCATCAAGGGACAGGGTTGAACACTGAAGCTTTCTTT.

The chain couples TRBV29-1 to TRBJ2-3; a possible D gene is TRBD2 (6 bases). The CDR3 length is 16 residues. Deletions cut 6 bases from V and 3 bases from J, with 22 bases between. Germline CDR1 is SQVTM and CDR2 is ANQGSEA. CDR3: CSVSGVGLRSTDTQYF. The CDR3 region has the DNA TGCAGCGTCTCGGGGGTAGGGTTAAGATCGACAGATACGCAGTATTTT.